This T cell receptor beta chain is from a study of blood T cells in healthy people across ages. Study findings and constraints: Higher diversity, along with more naive CD4+ cells, distinguished long-lived donors from aged donors.

A second PCR, run for about 7 to 12 cycles, used a sample-barcoded 5' primer plus a J-beta primer mix. Sequencing yielded, for each sample, at least 3 million paired-end reads carrying CDR3. TCRdb passed the 5' RACE reads through MiXCR, listing each CDR3 protein once. The sample has about 1 million distinct CDR3 sequences, 45% seen once; the top ten hold under 20%. Details on this clonotype: Its antigen is as yet unknown.

J lost 8 bases, V lost 0 bases, and 6 bases had no gene match. CDR3 size: 15 residues. Germline V CDR1 and CDR2: SGHRS, YFSETQ. The chain joins TRBV5-1 to TRBJ2-3; 10 nucleotides align to TRBD1. The sequence was collected from a woman aged 60-70 years in good health. The sample comprised blood. CDR3 DNA: TGCGCCAGCAGCTTGGGACAGGGGGCGTTTGCTACGCAGTATTTT. It translates to CASSLGQGAFATQYF.